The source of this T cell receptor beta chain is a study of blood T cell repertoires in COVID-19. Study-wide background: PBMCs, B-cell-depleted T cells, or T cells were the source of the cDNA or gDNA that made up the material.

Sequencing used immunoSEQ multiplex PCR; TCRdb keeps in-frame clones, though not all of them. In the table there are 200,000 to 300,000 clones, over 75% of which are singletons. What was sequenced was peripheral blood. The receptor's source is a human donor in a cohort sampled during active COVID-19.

In DNA, the CDR3 is TGTGCCATCAGGCCTGGGGACAGGGACTACGAGCAGTACTTC. Protein: CAIRPGDRDYEQYF. The chain combines TRBV10-3 with TRBJ2-7; 9 bases are a match to TRBD1. After removal of 6 bases from V and 3 bases from J, the junction contained 6 bases not matched to a gene. The CDR3 sequence is 14 residues long. Germline CDR1 and CDR2: ENHRY and SYGVKD.